A single sample gave rise to the 16 T cell receptor beta chains below, sequenced in a study of cytomegalovirus exposure and HLA in healthy donors. PCR employed 60 Vbeta and 13 Jbeta primers. Sequencing was performed with immunoSEQ multiplex PCR; in TCRdb, only in-frame clones are kept and a portion is missing. The table has approximately 72,000 clones, around 78% seen once. The specimen was PBMCs. Source of these receptors: a male donor in good health and CMV-seropositive.

V gene TRBV27 combines with J gene TRBJ1-5; 8 nucleotides agree with TRBD1. The CDR3 runs 14 residues. The germline V gene encodes CDR1 MNHEY and CDR2 SMNVEV (reference sequence). V lost 5 bases to trimming and J lost 5 bases; unmatched junction nucleotides: 5. This chain's CDR3 is CASSETGVDQPQHF. The CDR3 bases are TGTGCCAGCAGTGAGACAGGGGTGGATCAGCCCCAGCATTTT.

The chain carries TRBV4-1 and TRBJ2-1; 14 nucleotides match TRBD2. Germline V gene data show CDR1 as MGHRA and CDR2 as YSYEKL. The CDR3 has 16 residues. The J segment lost 7 bases and the V segment lost 4 bases, leaving 6 bases of the junction unmatched. CDR3 nucleotide sequence: TGCGCCAGCAGCCGGGGGACTAGCGGGAGCTTGAATGAGCAGTTCTTC. It encodes CASSRGTSGSLNEQFF.

J is TRBJ2-1 and V is TRBV10-3, with D possibly matching TRBD2 (5 bases). Germline V gene data show CDR1 as ENHRY and CDR2 as SYGVKD. The V end was cut by 4 bases, the J end by 0 bases, with 10 bases between. This CDR3 region has 15 residues. CDR3 sequence: CAISGEGISYNEQFF. The CDR3 DNA is TGTGCCATCAGTGGCGAGGGCATCTCCTACAATGAGCAGTTCTTC.

A few counts support this clone. V gene TRBV2 combines with J gene TRBJ2-3; D unresolved. The V end lost 6 bases, the J end lost 2 bases, and 9 bases lay between the germline ends. Looked up from germline, CDR1 is SNHLY and CDR2 is FYNNEI. The CDR3 has 13 residues. The DNA of the CDR3 is TGTGCCAGCAGCCCTATCAACACAGATACGCAGTATTTT. Amino acids: CASSPINTDTQYF.

This chain joins TRBV10-1 and TRBJ1-5; 7 bases fit TRBD1. The germline gives CDR1 WNHNN, CDR2 SYGVQD (reference sequence). The CDR3 totals 15 residues. Losses at the gene ends were 7 bases for V and 0 bases for J; bases not matched to a gene: 6. DNA of the CDR3: TGCGCCAGCACCGACAGGGCAGGTAGCAATCAGCCCCAGCATTTT. This translates into CASTDRAGSNQPQHF.

The sample holds a few counts of this clone. This chain uses TRBV7-8 with TRBJ2-5; TRBD1 aligns across 9 bases. This CDR3 comprises 18 residues. CDR1 SGHVS and CDR2 FQNEAQ come from the germline V gene. Trimming removed 1 base from V and 5 bases from J; junction bases left unmatched: 14. CDR3 nucleotides: TGTGCCAGCAGCTTAGGAGGTCCGGGACAGGGCTTATGGGAGACCCAGTACTTC. Protein product: CASSLGGPGQGLWETQYF.

This clone was detected a few times. The chain combines TRBV7-9 with TRBJ1-1; D gene ambiguous. Germline V gene data show CDR1 as SEHNR and CDR2 as FQNEAQ (reference sequence). The CDR3 totals 13 residues. V was shortened by 3 bases and J by 0 bases, with 5 bases between the two germline ends. The CDR3, as DNA: TGTGCCAGCAGCTTCCTACTGAACACTGAAGCTTTCTTT. Its protein product is CASSFLLNTEAFF.

This chain joins TRBV14 and TRBJ2-1, with D possibly matching TRBD2 (5 bases). Looked up from germline, CDR1 is SGHDN and CDR2 is FVKESK. V lost 1 base and J 14 bases, leaving 9 bases between the germline ends. CDR3 length: 11 amino acids. The DNA for the CDR3 is TGTGCCAGCAGCCAAGGACGGGATGAGTTCTTC. It encodes CASSQGRDEFF. Looking up the rest from reference TRBV14 and TRBJ2-1 gives the full variable domain: EAGVTQFPSHSVIEKGQTVTLRCDPISGHDNLYWYRRVMGKEIKFLLHFVKESKQDESGMPNNRFLAERTGGTYSTLKVQPAELEDSGVYFCASSQGRDEFFGPGTRLTVL.

A few counts support this clone. The chain links TRBV30 to TRBJ2-7; no definite D call. Germline-derived CDR1 and CDR2 are GTSNPN and SVGIG (reference sequence). V gave up 0 bases and J gave up 2 bases, with 11 bases separating them. The CDR3 is made up of 14 amino acids. This chain's CDR3 is CAWSVTGFAYEQYF. The CDR3, as DNA: TGTGCCTGGAGTGTAACCGGGTTTGCCTACGAGCAGTACTTC.

The gene calls are TRBV2 and TRBJ2-2; D is unresolved. The germline V and J ends were trimmed by 6 bases and 1 base, with 9 bases remaining between them. The CDR3 has 14 amino acids. In germline, CDR1 is SNHLY, CDR2 FYNNEI. This CDR3 reads CASRRNRNTGELFF. The CDR3 bases are TGTGCCAGCAGACGTAACAGGAACACCGGGGAGCTGTTTTTT.

The gene calls are TRBV27 and TRBJ1-1, with D tentatively TRBD1 (5 bases). CDR3 length: 14 residues. V was clipped by 7 bases and J by 8 bases, with 20 bases between them. Germline V gene data show CDR1 as MNHEY and CDR2 as SMNVEV (reference sequence). The CDR3 bases are TGTGCCAGCAACCCGACCGGCGCAGGGAGGGAAGCTTTCTTT. Protein: CASNPTGAGREAFF.

The chain joins TRBV5-1 to TRBJ2-1; 7 bases are shared with TRBD2. This CDR3 is 15 amino acids long. Trimming took 2 bases from V and 7 from J; bases not matched to a gene: 9. Germline assignment: CDR1 SGHRS and CDR2 YFSETQ. The CDR3 coding sequence is TGCGCCAGCAGCTTAGCGGGGCCTCCCCTGAATGAGCAGTTCTTC. Translating it yields CASSLAGPPLNEQFF.

The rearrangement joins TRBV5-5 to TRBJ1-5, with D perhaps matching TRBD1 (6 bases). The CDR3 is made up of 14 amino acids. The germline CDR1 and CDR2 sequences are SGHKS and YYEKEE (reference sequence). Trimming stripped 3 bases from V and 3 bases from J, with 10 bases between. The chain's CDR3 is CASSWDTFNQPQHF. The CDR3, as DNA: TGTGCCAGCAGCTGGGACACATTCAATCAGCCCCAGCATTTT.

The chain combines TRBV4-2 with TRBJ2-7, with 11 bases that match TRBD2. The CDR3 is made up of 16 amino acids. CDR1 is LGHNA, CDR2 YNFKEQ, per germline. V lost 0 bases and J lost 6; bases outside the gene matches: 7. The chain's CDR3 is CASSQDNSGGDFEQYF. Written as DNA, the CDR3 is TGTGCCAGCAGCCAAGATAATAGCGGGGGGGACTTCGAGCAGTACTTC.

V and J are TRBV27 and TRBJ1-3; D unresolved. The CDR3 has 14 amino acids. V was pared by 4 bases and J by 4 bases, with 11 bases between. The germline gives CDR1 MNHEY, CDR2 SMNVEV (reference sequence). Written as DNA, the CDR3 is TGTGCCAGCAGTTCCCGGGGAAGAGGAAACACCATATATTTT. Its protein product is CASSSRGRGNTIYF.

The gene calls are TRBV7-2 and TRBJ1-3; D unclear. Trimming pared 5 bases from V and 8 bases from J, leaving 13 bases between. This CDR3 comprises 13 residues. The germline CDR1 and CDR2 sequences are SGHTA and FQGNSA. CDR3 region: CASSKGREDTIYF. As DNA, the CDR3 is TGTGCCAGCAGCAAAGGCCGGGAGGACACCATATATTTT.